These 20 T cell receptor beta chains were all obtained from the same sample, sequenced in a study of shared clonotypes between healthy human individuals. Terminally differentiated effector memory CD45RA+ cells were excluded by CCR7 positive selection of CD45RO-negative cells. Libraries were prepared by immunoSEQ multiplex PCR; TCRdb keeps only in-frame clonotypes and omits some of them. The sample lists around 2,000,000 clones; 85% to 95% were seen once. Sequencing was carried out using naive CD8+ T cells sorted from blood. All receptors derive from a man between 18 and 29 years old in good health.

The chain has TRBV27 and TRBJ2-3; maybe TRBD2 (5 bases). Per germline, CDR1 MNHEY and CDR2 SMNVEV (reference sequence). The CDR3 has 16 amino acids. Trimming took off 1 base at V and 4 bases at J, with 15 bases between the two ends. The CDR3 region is CASSLWYGPGADTQYF. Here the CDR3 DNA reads TGTGCCAGCAGTTTATGGTATGGACCCGGGGCAGATACGCAGTATTTT.

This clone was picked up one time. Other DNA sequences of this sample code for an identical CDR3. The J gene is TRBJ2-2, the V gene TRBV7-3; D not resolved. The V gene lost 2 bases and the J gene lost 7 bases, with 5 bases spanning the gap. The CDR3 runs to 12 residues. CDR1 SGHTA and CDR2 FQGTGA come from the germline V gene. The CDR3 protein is CASSLDSGELFF. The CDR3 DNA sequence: TGTGCCAGCAGCTTAGATAGCGGGGAGCTGTTTTTT.

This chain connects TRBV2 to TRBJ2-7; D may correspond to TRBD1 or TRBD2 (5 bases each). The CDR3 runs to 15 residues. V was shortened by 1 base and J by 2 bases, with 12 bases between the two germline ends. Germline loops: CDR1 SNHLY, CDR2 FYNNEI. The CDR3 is CASSEEGSLTYEQYF. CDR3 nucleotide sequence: TGTGCCAGCAGTGAAGAGGGGAGTCTCACCTACGAGCAGTACTTC.

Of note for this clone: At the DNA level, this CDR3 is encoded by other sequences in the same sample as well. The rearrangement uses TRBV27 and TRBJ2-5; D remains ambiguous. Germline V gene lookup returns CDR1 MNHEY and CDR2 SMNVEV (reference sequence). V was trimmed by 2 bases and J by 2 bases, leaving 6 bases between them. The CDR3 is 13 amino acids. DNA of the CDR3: TGTGCCAGCAGTTTAGCGGATCAAGAGACCCAGTACTTC. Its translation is CASSLADQETQYF.

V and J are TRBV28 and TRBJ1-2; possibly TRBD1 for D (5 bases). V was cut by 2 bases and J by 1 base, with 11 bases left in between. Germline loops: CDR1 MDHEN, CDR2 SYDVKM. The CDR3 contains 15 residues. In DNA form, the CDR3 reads TGTGCCAGCAGTTTAATTTCAGGGAGTAACTATGGCTACACCTTC. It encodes CASSLISGSNYGYTF.

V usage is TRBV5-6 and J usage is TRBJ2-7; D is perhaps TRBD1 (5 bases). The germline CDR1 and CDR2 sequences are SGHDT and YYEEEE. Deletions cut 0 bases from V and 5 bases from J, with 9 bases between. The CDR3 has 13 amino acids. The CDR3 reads CASSLVAGNEQYF. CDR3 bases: TGTGCCAGCAGCTTGGTGGCAGGGAACGAGCAGTACTTC.

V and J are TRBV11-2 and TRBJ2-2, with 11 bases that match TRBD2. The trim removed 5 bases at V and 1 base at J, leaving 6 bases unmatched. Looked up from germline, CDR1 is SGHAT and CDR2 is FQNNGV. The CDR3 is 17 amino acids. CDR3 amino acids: CASSPRLAGMNTGELFF. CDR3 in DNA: TGTGCCAGCAGCCCGAGACTAGCGGGAATGAACACCGGGGAGCTGTTTTTT.

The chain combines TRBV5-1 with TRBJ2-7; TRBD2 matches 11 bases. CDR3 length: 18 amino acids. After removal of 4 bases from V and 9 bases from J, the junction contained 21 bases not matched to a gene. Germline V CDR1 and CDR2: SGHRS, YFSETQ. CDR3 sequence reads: CASSVDGLAGGGVFGQYF. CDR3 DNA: TGCGCCAGCAGCGTCGACGGACTAGCGGGTGGCGGTGTATTTGGGCAGTACTTC.

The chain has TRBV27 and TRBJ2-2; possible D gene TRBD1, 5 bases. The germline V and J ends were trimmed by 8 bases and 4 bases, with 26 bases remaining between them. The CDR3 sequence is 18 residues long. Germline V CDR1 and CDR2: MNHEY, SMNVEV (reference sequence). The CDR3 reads CASLSGPYPTPSTGELFF. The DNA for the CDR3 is TGTGCCAGCTTGTCAGGGCCGTACCCGACGCCTTCCACCGGGGAGCTGTTTTTT.

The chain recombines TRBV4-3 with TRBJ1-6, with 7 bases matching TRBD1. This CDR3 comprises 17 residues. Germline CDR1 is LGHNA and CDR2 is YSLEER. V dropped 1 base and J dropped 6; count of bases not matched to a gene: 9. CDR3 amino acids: CASSQVIGGPANSPLHF. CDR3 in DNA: TGCGCCAGCAGCCAAGTTATAGGGGGCCCCGCTAATTCACCCCTCCACTTT.

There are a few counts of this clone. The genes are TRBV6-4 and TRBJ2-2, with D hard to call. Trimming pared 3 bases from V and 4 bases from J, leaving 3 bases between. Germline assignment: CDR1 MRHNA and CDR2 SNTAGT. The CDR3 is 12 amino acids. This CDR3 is CASSDGTGELFF. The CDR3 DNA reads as TGTGCCAGCAGTGATGGCACCGGGGAGCTGTTTTTT.

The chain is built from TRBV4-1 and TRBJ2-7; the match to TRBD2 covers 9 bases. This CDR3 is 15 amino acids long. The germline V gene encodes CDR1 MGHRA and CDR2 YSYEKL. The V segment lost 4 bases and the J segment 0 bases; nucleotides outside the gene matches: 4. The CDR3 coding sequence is TGCGCCAGCAGCCTTAGCGGGGGATACTCCTACGAGCAGTACTTC. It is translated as CASSLSGGYSYEQYF.

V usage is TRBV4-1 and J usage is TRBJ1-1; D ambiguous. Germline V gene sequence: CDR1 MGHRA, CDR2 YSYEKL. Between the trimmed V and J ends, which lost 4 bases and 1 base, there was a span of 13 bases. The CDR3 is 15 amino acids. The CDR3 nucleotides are TGCGCCAGCAGCCCCCCCCTCGCGGCGAACACTGAAGCTTTCTTT. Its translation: CASSPPLAANTEAFF.

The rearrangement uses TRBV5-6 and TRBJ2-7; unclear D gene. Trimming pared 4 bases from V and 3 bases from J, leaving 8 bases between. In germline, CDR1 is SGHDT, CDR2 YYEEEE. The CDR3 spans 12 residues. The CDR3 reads CASSRSYYEQYF. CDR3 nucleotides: TGTGCCAGCAGCCGGTCGTACTACGAGCAGTACTTC. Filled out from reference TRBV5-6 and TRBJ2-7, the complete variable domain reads DAGVTQSPTHLIKTRGQQVTLRCSPKSGHDTVSWYQQALGQGPQFIFQYYEEEERQRGNFPDRFSGHQFPNYSSELNVNALLLGDSALYLCASSRSYYEQYFGPGTRLTVT.

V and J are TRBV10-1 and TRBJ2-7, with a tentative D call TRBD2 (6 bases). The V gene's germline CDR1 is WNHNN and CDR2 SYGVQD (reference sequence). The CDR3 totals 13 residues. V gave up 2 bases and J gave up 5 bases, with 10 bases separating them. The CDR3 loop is CASSETSSDEQYF. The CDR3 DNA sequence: TGCGCCAGCAGTGAGACCTCTAGCGACGAGCAGTACTTC.

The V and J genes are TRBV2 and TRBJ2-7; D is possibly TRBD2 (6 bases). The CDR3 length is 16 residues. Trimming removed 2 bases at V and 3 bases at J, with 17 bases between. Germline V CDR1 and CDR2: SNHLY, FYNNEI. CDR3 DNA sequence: TGTGCCAGCAGTGAAATCGGAGGGCTTGGAAGCTACGAGCAGTACTTC. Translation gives CASSEIGGLGSYEQYF. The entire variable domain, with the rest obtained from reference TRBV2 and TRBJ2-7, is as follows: EPEVTQTPSHQVTQMGQEVILRCVPISNHLYFYWYRQILGQKVEFLVSFYNNEISEKSEIFDDQFSVERPDGSNFTLKIRSTKLEDSAMYFCASSEIGGLGSYEQYFGPGTRLTVT.

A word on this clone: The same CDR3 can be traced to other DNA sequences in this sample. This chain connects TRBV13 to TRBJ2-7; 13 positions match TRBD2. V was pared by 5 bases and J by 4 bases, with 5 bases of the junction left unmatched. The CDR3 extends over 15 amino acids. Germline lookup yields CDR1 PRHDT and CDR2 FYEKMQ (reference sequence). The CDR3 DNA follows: TGTGCCAGCAGCCTTGGACTAGCGGGAGAATACGAGCAGTACTTC. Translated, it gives CASSLGLAGEYEQYF. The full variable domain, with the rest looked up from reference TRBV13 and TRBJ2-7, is AAGVIQSPRHLIKEKRETATLKCYPIPRHDTVYWYQQGPGQDPQFLISFYEKMQSDKGSIPDRFSAQQFSDYHSELNMSSLELGDSALYFCASSLGLAGEYEQYFGPGTRLTVT.

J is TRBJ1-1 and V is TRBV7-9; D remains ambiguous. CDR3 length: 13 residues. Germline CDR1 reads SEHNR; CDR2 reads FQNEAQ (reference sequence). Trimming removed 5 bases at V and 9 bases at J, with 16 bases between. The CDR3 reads CASSPSTGIQAFF. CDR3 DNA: TGTGCCAGCAGCCCCTCCACTGGTATCCAAGCTTTCTTT. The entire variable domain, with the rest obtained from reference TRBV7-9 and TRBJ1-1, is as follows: DTGVSQNPRHKITKRGQNVTFRCDPISEHNRLYWYRQTLGQGPEFLTYFQNEAQLEKSRLLSDRFSAERPKGSFSTLEIQRTEQGDSAMYLCASSPSTGIQAFFGQGTRLTVV.

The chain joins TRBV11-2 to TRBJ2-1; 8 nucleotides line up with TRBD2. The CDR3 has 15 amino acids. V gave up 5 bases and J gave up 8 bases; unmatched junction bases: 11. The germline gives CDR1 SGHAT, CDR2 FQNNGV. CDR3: CASSPEASGSDEQFF. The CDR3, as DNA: TGTGCCAGCAGCCCCGAGGCGAGCGGGAGCGATGAGCAGTTCTTC. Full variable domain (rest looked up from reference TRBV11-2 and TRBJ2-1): EAGVAQSPRYKIIEKRQSVAFWCNPISGHATLYWYQQILGQGPKLLIQFQNNGVVDDSQLPKDRFSAERLKGVDSTLKIQPAKLEDSAVYLCASSPEASGSDEQFFGPGTRLTVL.

CDR3 sequence: CASDRQARVNTEAFF. The CDR3, as DNA: TGTGCCAGCGACCGACAGGCTCGCGTGAACACTGAAGCTTTCTTT. The V gene is TRBV6-5, the J gene TRBJ1-1, with D tentatively TRBD1 (6 bases). Deletions cut 8 bases from V and 0 bases from J, with 16 bases between. CDR3 size: 15 residues. Germline V lookup: CDR1 MNHEY, CDR2 SVGAGI.